The 16 T cell receptor beta chains below were found in one sample sequenced in a study of blood T cell repertoires in COVID-19. TCRdb keeps only in-frame clones here, not all; method: immunoSEQ multiplex PCR. The table shows some 340,000 clones, with roughly 86% occurring only once. The sequenced material came from PBMCs or T cells enriched from blood (not recorded which). These receptor sequences come from a woman in her twenties or thirties who had recovered from COVID-19.

The chain employs TRBV10-3 and TRBJ1-5; D remains ambiguous. Trimming removed 0 bases at V and 7 bases at J, with 10 bases between. The CDR3 contains 14 residues. Germline assignment: CDR1 ENHRY and CDR2 SYGVKD. The CDR3 loop is CAISESGSSQPQHF. CDR3 bases: TGTGCCATCAGTGAGTCAGGGAGCAGCCAGCCCCAGCATTTT.

This clone has just a few counts. This sequence joins TRBV5-8 and TRBJ1-3; 7 nucleotides line up with TRBD1. The V gene's germline CDR1 is SGHTS and CDR2 YDEGEE. The CDR3 covers 16 residues. V was pared by 2 bases and J by 3 bases, with 8 bases of the junction left unmatched. CDR3 region: CASSFIDRESGNTIYF. As DNA, the CDR3 is TGTGCCAGCAGCTTCATCGACAGGGAAAGTGGAAACACCATATATTTT. The complete variable domain, with remaining parts taken from reference TRBV5-8 and TRBJ1-3, reads EAGVTQSPTHLIKTRGQQATLRCSPISGHTSVYWYQQALGLGLQFLLWYDEGEERNRGNFPPRFSGRQFPNYSSELNVNALELEDSALYLCASSFIDRESGNTIYFGEGSWLTVV.

The chain combines TRBV4-2 with TRBJ2-3; unclear D gene. The germline gives CDR1 LGHNA, CDR2 YNFKEQ. V dropped 6 bases and J dropped 4 bases, with 11 bases sitting between them. This CDR3 contains 13 residues. This CDR3 is CASRQDLSDTQYF. CDR3 DNA: TGTGCCAGCAGGCAGGATTTGTCAGATACGCAGTATTTT.

This rearrangement joins TRBV6-2 or TRBV6-3 to TRBJ2-7; weak D call: TRBD2 (5 bases). The CDR3 sequence is 16 residues long. CDR1 MNHEY and CDR2 SVGEGT come from the germline V gene. V lost 2 bases, J lost 0 bases, and 14 bases lay in between. CDR3 DNA: TGTGCCAGCAGTTACGCGAGGGCCCAGAACTCCTACGAGCAGTACTTC. It is translated as CASSYARAQNSYEQYF.

The count of this clone is one. The rearrangement joins TRBV18 to TRBJ1-1; 9 bases agree with TRBD1. Germline V gene data show CDR1 as KGHSH and CDR2 as LQKENI. The length of the CDR3 is 17 residues. Trimming at V came to 2 bases and at J to 3 bases, leaving 10 bases not matched to a gene. The CDR3 region is CASSPWGQGASDTEAFF. DNA for the CDR3: TGTGCCAGCTCACCATGGGGACAGGGAGCCAGTGACACTGAAGCTTTCTTT.

The chain combines TRBV11-2 with TRBJ2-7; 7 bases fit TRBD1. Germline V gene data show CDR1 as SGHAT and CDR2 as FQNNGV. The V gene end was trimmed by 5 bases and the J gene end by 3 bases; junction bases not matched to a gene: 7. The CDR3 has 14 amino acids. CDR3: CASSPGTAFYEQYF. The CDR3 DNA sequence: TGTGCCAGCAGCCCAGGGACAGCCTTCTACGAGCAGTACTTC.

The chain is built from TRBV14 and TRBJ2-5; the D gene is possibly TRBD2 (5 bases). V lost 3 bases and J lost 0, with 14 bases in between. The CDR3 length is 16 residues. Germline V gives CDR1 SGHDN, CDR2 FVKESK. DNA of the CDR3: TGTGCCAGCAGCCAGTTAAGCGGATCGTACCAAGAGACCCAGTACTTC. Protein sequence: CASSQLSGSYQETQYF.

This chain joins TRBV21-1 and TRBJ1-2; TRBD1, the table's D call, was not compared with the DNA. TRBV21-1 is recorded as a pseudogene. This CDR3 is built from 16 residues. For the CDR3, the DNA is TGTGCCAGCAGCAAAGCGCTGACATTTAGAGCTGATGGCTACACCTTC. Its protein product is CASSKALTFRADGYTF.

The J gene is TRBJ1-5, the V gene TRBV19; the match to TRBD1 covers 7 bases. CDR1 is LNHDA, CDR2 SQIVND, per germline (reference sequence). This CDR3 has 13 residues. The V and J ends lost 6 bases and 7 bases, in that order; junction bases with no gene match: 6. CDR3: CASSGQDRQPQHF. The CDR3, as DNA: TGTGCCAGTAGCGGACAGGATAGGCAGCCCCAGCATTTT.

The V call is TRBV6-2 or TRBV6-3, the J call TRBJ2-7, with TRBD1 matching over 8 bases. The CDR3 is 15 residues long. Germline trimming cut 2 bases from V and 5 bases from J; bases unmatched to any gene: 8. Looked up from germline, CDR1 is MNHEY and CDR2 is SVGEGT. For the CDR3, the DNA is TGTGCCAGCAGTTACGACGAAGGACAGGGTAACGAGCAGTACTTC. Its protein product is CASSYDEGQGNEQYF.

This clone has only a few counts. The chain combines TRBV19 with TRBJ2-7, with 9 bases matching TRBD1. The CDR3 covers 13 residues. Trimming took 6 bases from V and 2 from J; bases not matched to a gene: 2. Germline CDR1 reads LNHDA; CDR2 reads SQIVND (reference sequence). CDR3 residues: CASRDRGTYEQYF. CDR3 nucleotide sequence: TGTGCCAGTAGGGACAGGGGAACCTACGAGCAGTACTTC.

The chain employs TRBV4-1 and TRBJ1-2; 10 bases line up with TRBD1. Germline trimming cut 3 bases from V and 9 bases from J; bases unmatched to any gene: 13. The germline V gene encodes CDR1 MGHRA and CDR2 YSYEKL. The CDR3 totals 16 residues. The CDR3 DNA is TGCGCCAGCAGCCATCTCCGGGACAGGGGAATAGGAAGCTACACCTTC. Its translation is CASSHLRDRGIGSYTF.

The CDR3: CATLLGGTEAFF. The CDR3 DNA is TGTGCCACCCTACTAGGGGGCACTGAAGCTTTCTTT. The genes are TRBV28 and TRBJ1-1; maybe TRBD1 (6 bases). The CDR3 covers 12 residues. Per the germline V gene, CDR1 is MDHEN and CDR2 is SYDVKM. The V end was cut by 10 bases, the J end by 4 bases, with 13 bases between. The variable domain in full, with the rest retrieved from reference TRBV28 and TRBJ1-1, is DVKVTQSSRYLVKRTGEKVFLECVQDMDHENMFWYRQDPGLGLRLIYFSYDVKMKEKGDIPEGYSVSREKKERFSLILESASTNQTSMYLCATLLGGTEAFFGQGTRLTVV.

V is TRBV5-6 and J is TRBJ1-1; D perhaps matches TRBD1 (6 bases). This CDR3 is 17 amino acids long. Germline V gene data show CDR1 as SGHDT and CDR2 as YYEEEE. The V end was cut by 6 bases, the J end by 1 base, with 22 bases between. CDR3 sequence: CASTHLGRQASNTEAFF. The CDR3 nucleotides read TGTGCCAGCACCCACTTAGGGCGACAGGCCTCGAACACTGAAGCTTTCTTT. The full variable domain, completed using reference TRBV5-6 and TRBJ1-1, is DAGVTQSPTHLIKTRGQQVTLRCSPKSGHDTVSWYQQALGQGPQFIFQYYEEEERQRGNFPDRFSGHQFPNYSSELNVNALLLGDSALYLCASTHLGRQASNTEAFFGQGTRLTVV.

Here the CDR3 DNA reads TGTGCCAGCAGCGTAAAACCCCGGCGGGGGGCGAACACCGGGGAGCTGTTTTTT. Protein product: CASSVKPRRGANTGELFF. V usage is TRBV9 and J usage is TRBJ2-2, with TRBD2 matching over 8 bases. The germline V gene has CDR1 SGDLS and CDR2 YYNGEE. The CDR3 length is 18 residues. The V segment lost 1 base and the J segment 0 bases; nucleotides outside the gene matches: 8.

The rearrangement links TRBV27 to TRBJ1-1, with a weak D call TRBD1 (6 bases). The CDR3 runs to 16 residues. Trimming removed 1 base at V and 1 base at J, with 13 bases between. The germline V gene has CDR1 MNHEY and CDR2 SMNVEV (reference sequence). DNA of the CDR3: TGTGCCAGCAGTTTATGGCAGGGGACAACGAACACTGAAGCTTTCTTT. This translates into CASSLWQGTTNTEAFF.